The 10 T cell receptor beta chains below were found in one sample sequenced in a study of T cells expressing NK-cell markers. For each CDR3 protein, TCRdb gives one entry from its re-call of the 5' RACE reads, without DNA. This table lists 200,000 to 300,000 distinct CDR3 sequences. The source material was blood T cells: a sorted CD56 or NKG2C T cell subset, CD4+ or CD8+ T cells, or bulk PBMC T cells (not recorded which). The receptors were gathered from a young man in good health.

The J gene is TRBJ2-5, the V gene TRBV5-6; TCRdb selects TRBD2, and the lack of DNA leaves this call unchecked. The CDR3 is made up of 15 amino acids. Per germline, CDR1 SGHDT and CDR2 YYEEEE. The CDR3: CASSIYIAGQETQYF.

The J gene is TRBJ1-1, the V gene TRBV7-8. Looked up from germline, CDR1 is SGHVS and CDR2 is FQNEAQ. The CDR3 totals 13 residues. CDR3 residues: CASSLALLGEAFF.

V is TRBV24-1 and J is TRBJ2-5; the D call from TCRdb, TRBD1, cannot be confirmed without DNA. This CDR3 has 13 amino acids. From germline, CDR1 is KGHDR and CDR2 SFDVKD. The CDR3 protein is CATSEEGEETQYF.

The rearrangement links TRBV29-1 to TRBJ2-7; TCRdb lists TRBD2, though no DNA is available to test this call. Germline V gene data show CDR1 as SQVTM and CDR2 as ANQGSEA. The CDR3 runs to 14 residues. The CDR3 protein is CSVLAGGNPYEQYF.

The gene calls are TRBV5-1 and TRBJ2-1; TCRdb reports TRBD1, a call that lacks DNA to check it against. CDR3 length: 13 residues. Germline V gene lookup returns CDR1 SGHRS and CDR2 YFSETQ. CDR3 amino acids: CASSLADQGEQFF. The full variable domain, rest sourced from reference TRBV5-1 and TRBJ2-1, is KAGVTQTPRYLIKTRGQQVTLSCSPISGHRSVSWYQQTPGQGLQFLFEYFSETQRNKGNFPGRFSGRQFSNSRSEMNVSTLELGDSALYLCASSLADQGEQFFGPGTRLTVL.

The gene calls are TRBV12-3 or TRBV12-4 and TRBJ2-3; there is no DNA to check the TCRdb D call of TRBD2. The CDR3 spans 14 residues. CDR3 sequence reads: CASLPREPTDTQYF.

V and J are TRBV18 and TRBJ2-2. This CDR3 contains 14 residues. CDR1 and CDR2 from the germline V gene are KGHSH and LQKENI. The CDR3 loop is CASSPIRSTGELFF. The full variable domain, with the rest looked up from reference TRBV18 and TRBJ2-2, is NAGVMQNPRHLVRRRGQEARLRCSPMKGHSHVYWYRQLPEEGLKFMVYLQKENIIDESGMPKERFSAEFPKEGPSILRIQQVVRGDSAAYFCASSPIRSTGELFFGEGSRLTVL.

The rearrangement uses TRBV20-1 and TRBJ1-1. Germline V gives CDR1 DFQATT, CDR2 SNEGSKA (reference sequence). CDR3 length: 12 residues. CDR3 loop: CSAKRGGTEAFF.

The chain combines TRBV3-1 with TRBJ2-3; the D gene TCRdb calls, TRBD1, cannot be checked with no DNA. CDR1 is LGHDT, CDR2 YNNKEL, per germline (reference sequence). The CDR3 has 16 residues. The CDR3 spells CASSQAGQIKADTQYF.

The genes are TRBV12-3 or TRBV12-4 and TRBJ2-5; TCRdb's D call, TRBD1, is unchecked because there is no DNA. CDR3 length equals 14 residues. CDR3 loop: CASSLWGPQETQYF.